This T cell receptor beta chain was recorded in a study of cytomegalovirus exposure and HLA in healthy donors (dated by TCRdb to about 2017). About the study as a whole: According to an earlier analysis of a few hundred of the donors, roughly 180 million T cells yielded 120 million or so unique TCR beta sequences and about 280 Gb of sequence data. Approximately 330 gigabases of sequencing data and around 85 million unique TCR sequences made up an early release that covered several hundred HLA-typed donors. Among the roughly 400 genotyped donors, approximately 82% belonged to the genetic ancestry cluster associated with self-reported Caucasian donors. The aim of the study was to test whether cataloging public T cell receptors could identify signatures of past pathogen exposure. The T cell repertoires of some 670 subjects were profiled by immunosequencing and related to cytomegalovirus serostatus. A separate validation cohort of 90 to 150 different subjects was used in addition to the 666-subject first cohort. To predict cytomegalovirus infection status, the study brought together high-throughput TCR immunosequencing, statistical association of individual TCRs with disease status, and machine learning. In a later analysis, previously published TCR beta repertoires from 500 to 750 donors were re-analyzed and high-resolution HLA genotyping was added so that TCR occurrence patterns could be studied. The later analysis used no new phenotypic data to find candidate immune exposures, relying instead on TCR beta sequences and their occurrence across donors. In an earlier analysis of 587 of the donors, high-throughput TCR beta sequencing was used to judge whether each TCR beta V gene segment behaved as functional or pseudogenic. Donor age, sex, ethnicity and CMV serostatus were compiled together with the repertoire data. A later genetic analysis used genome-wide SNP genotypes for 398 of the 666 donors, treating that subset as a discovery cohort. All discovery cohort repertoires had been generated using a single sequencing platform. HLA typing covered class I and class II loci at four-digit resolution. Typing coverage differed by locus: A, B, C, DRB1 and DQB1 were typed in about 620-630 donors, DQA1 in 522, DPA1 in approximately 610, and DPB1 in around 440. Four to six DR-DQ haplotypes were handled as single units for association and clustering, since linkage in the cohort was strong. Among some 400 genotyped donors of the cohort, an average of approximately 250,000 unique TCR beta nucleotide sequences were sequenced per donor, 15% to 20% of them non-productive. Study-wide findings and limitations: In a later analysis, several top co-occurrence clusters were reported to appear linked to parvovirus B19, influenza, CMV and Epstein-Barr virus. Because HLA typing was unavailable for some donors at each locus, only the typed subset was used in association tests. Most TCR sequences were observed very rarely across donors, whereas some public TCRs were present in many individuals. Linkage disequilibrium might explain the correlated functional status among segregating V segments, but an unknown experimental factor could not be excluded. At a false discovery rate of 0.05, a later analysis linked about 16,000 TCR beta sequences to specific HLA alleles. Presence/absence analyses assumed roughly uniform sequencing depth across donors, an assumption that may not hold. Immune exposure information for the cohort was limited to CMV serostatus. A total of roughly 160 TCR beta chains were listed by the study as associated with cytomegalovirus. An earlier analysis of approximately 500 of the donors showed that most TCR beta V segments appeared in productive rearrangements either about 87% or about 30% of the time, which broadly matched IMGT annotations. In vitro tests confirmed that a few of the cytomegalovirus-associated TCR beta chains recognize cytomegalovirus antigens. Some IMGT-functional V segments, including TRBV6-2 and TRBV6-3, could not be told apart with the 87-base-pair reads, so those segments were excluded. According to a later genetic analysis, donors in an Asian-associated ancestry cluster had fewer N-insertions in productive TCRs than the approximately 700-donor mean. A later genetic analysis associated a missense DCLRE1C variant with V-gene and J-gene trimming of TCR beta chains, and an independent cohort replicated the association. A later analysis found that TCR association rates varied across HLA loci, with DRB1 alleles showing the most associated TCRs and HLA-C alleles the fewest. Because counts were too low, roughly 16 rarely observed V segments, including chromosome 9 orphons, were excluded from the earlier analysis of several hundred of the donors. According to a later analysis, most CMV-associated TCR beta chains appeared to be HLA-restricted, and the HLA associations seemed to be driven largely by CMV exposure. It was suggested by the authors that the approach could potentially be generalized to other disease states and immunological phenotypes. Only TCR beta chains were sequenced in this cohort, and the absence of alpha or paired-chain data limited detectable features. A further reported finding was that TCR beta sequences accurately predicted the HLA-A and HLA-B alleles for most subjects in the first cohort. The sequencing pipeline was judged likely to have produced a cluster of highly shared sequence variants as a technical artifact. In both the original and validation cohorts, the classifier was reported to diagnose cytomegalovirus status with high specificity and sensitivity. Strong co-occurrence of HLA alleles, especially DR and DQ, made assigning TCR associations to individual alleles difficult. Compared with equally common non-associated chains, HLA-associated TCR beta chains in a later analysis were more clonally expanded and had lower generation probabilities.

Between the V and J ends, shortened by 8 bases and 4 bases respectively, the junction contains 14 bases. Measured from the cysteine to the phenylalanine, the CDR3 is 13 residues long. Here the CDR3 DNA is all that survives: 39 bases in frame from base 1. From the germline V gene, CDR1 is MDHEN and CDR2 is SYDVKM. Library construction relied on the immunoSEQ multiplex PCR assay. A mixture of 60 forward primers for TCR Vbeta segments and 13 reverse primers for TCR Jbeta segments was used in the multiplex PCR. The CDR3 region of rearranged TCR beta genes was amplified from genomic DNA by a multiplex PCR assay. The Illumina HiSeq System was used to sequence the amplified TCR beta libraries as 87-base-pair reads. Turning to the authors' computational methods: In a later analysis, tens of millions of unique TCR beta chains were counted across the 650 to 700 repertoires, and approximately 11 million of these chains were shared by at least two donors. A nearest-neighbor algorithm error-corrected the raw reads and collapsed the reads into unique sequences, merging closely related sequences to remove PCR and sequencing errors. CDR3 sequences were aligned to IMGT reference sequences to assign V, D and J gene segments. For a sequence to be retained, a match of at least six nucleotides to both a V gene segment and a J gene segment was required. A rearrangement counted as productive if the CDR3 had no stop codons and remained in frame with V and J, and every other rearrangement counted as non-productive. Following IMGT convention, CDR3 was defined as the stretch from the second conserved V-encoded cysteine up to the conserved J-encoded phenylalanine. The earlier analysis of about 560 of the donors excluded any sequence lacking an unambiguous match to a single V gene segment. An earlier analysis of 587 of the donors called V segments functional above 56.7% productive rearrangements and segregating when the between-donor standard deviation exceeded 5%. To diagnose cytomegalovirus status from the catalog of TCR beta chain sequences, a statistical classification framework was built. V and J gene assignment, in a later analysis, came from comparing TCR nucleotide sequences with IMGT/GENE-DB human TR gene sequences. In a later analysis, CDR3 sequences and most-parsimonious VDJ recombination scenarios were assigned using the TCRdist pipeline. In a later analysis, every TCR beta chain was defined by the combination of its CDR3 amino acid sequence and its V-gene family, and reads without a unique V-gene family were dropped. As a way to deal with suspected cross-contamination and a sequencing artifact, a later analysis dropped 450 to 600 nucleotide sequences that were highly shared and had low generation probability. In a later analysis, a clonal expansion index was calculated for each public chain from normalized within-repertoire ranks of inferred template counts. Generation probabilities in a later analysis came from a VDJ recombination model fitted to out-of-frame rearrangements, and those results were checked against IGoR. In a later analysis, TCR-TCR, TCR-HLA and TCR-CMV co-occurrence was scored with hypergeometric tests, and a repertoire-size bias correction was applied to TCR pairs. In a later analysis, false discovery rates were estimated by permuting HLA or CMV assignments 20 times. In a later analysis, co-occurring TCRs were grouped with DBSCAN, and TCRdist sequence similarity was added when clustering was performed within HLA-allele-positive subsets. Repertoires with fewer than 30,000 or more than 120,000 public chains were left out of co-occurrence clustering, as were five repertoires with anomalous nucleotide sharing. TCRdb stores this immuneACCESS table with in-frame sequences only. Part of the clones is absent; in the studies checked, under half of the shortfall reflects unresolved V genes, and no reason is known for the rest. V and J calls and clone size are copied from that table; D and trimming were computed from the DNA. For this sample there are about 160,000 clones; 85% appear just once. In total, the top ten clones hold 1% of the sample.

Details on this clone: Its specific antigen is unknown. Per-base qualities were not stored, and no clone one base away is much larger.

The cohort consisted of approximately 670 healthy bone marrow donors. Cohort members were all nominally healthy when sampled, although unrecorded immune exposures were likely present. The donor was CMV seronegative and was included in the group of a few hundred seronegative cohort members. Each donor provided a peripheral blood sample, and peripheral blood mononuclear cells were used for TCR beta sequencing. Genomic DNA was extracted from the blood cell samples with the Qiagen DNeasy Blood Extraction Kit. The receptor was isolated from a boy younger than 10 in good health and CMV-seronegative. The sequencing input was PBMCs. Recombination linked TRBV28 to TRBJ1-2; TRBD1 is a weak D gene call, 6 bases matching. The DNA sequence is given as TGTGCCAGCTTTGGGGGCAGGACCTATGGCTACACCTTC. Its translation is CASFGGRTYGYTF.